This T cell receptor beta chain was retrieved from a study of cytomegalovirus exposure and HLA in healthy donors. Study-level findings and limits: Under in vitro conditions, a few CMV-associated chains were confirmed as specific for CMV antigens. The study found most TCR sequences rare, yet found some public TCRs in many donors.

The V and J ends lost 4 bases and 7 bases respectively, with 19 bases between them. The CDR3 is 16 amino acids. Looked up from germline, CDR1 is MNHNS and CDR2 is SASEGT. Some clones are missing from TCRdb's copy, which holds only in-frame ones; the method was immunoSEQ multiplex PCR. The data hold 200,000 or so clones, with around 84% observed a single time. Details on this clone: Its antigen is still unknown.

This clonotype originated in a young man in good health and CMV-seropositive. The chain links TRBV6-1 to TRBJ2-2, with D possibly matching TRBD2 (9 bases). Material for sequencing was PBMCs. CDR3 sequence reads: CASSAGGGRGNGELFF. The CDR3 DNA reads TGTGCCAGCAGTGCAGGGGGCGGGAGGGGGAACGGGGAGCTGTTTTTT.